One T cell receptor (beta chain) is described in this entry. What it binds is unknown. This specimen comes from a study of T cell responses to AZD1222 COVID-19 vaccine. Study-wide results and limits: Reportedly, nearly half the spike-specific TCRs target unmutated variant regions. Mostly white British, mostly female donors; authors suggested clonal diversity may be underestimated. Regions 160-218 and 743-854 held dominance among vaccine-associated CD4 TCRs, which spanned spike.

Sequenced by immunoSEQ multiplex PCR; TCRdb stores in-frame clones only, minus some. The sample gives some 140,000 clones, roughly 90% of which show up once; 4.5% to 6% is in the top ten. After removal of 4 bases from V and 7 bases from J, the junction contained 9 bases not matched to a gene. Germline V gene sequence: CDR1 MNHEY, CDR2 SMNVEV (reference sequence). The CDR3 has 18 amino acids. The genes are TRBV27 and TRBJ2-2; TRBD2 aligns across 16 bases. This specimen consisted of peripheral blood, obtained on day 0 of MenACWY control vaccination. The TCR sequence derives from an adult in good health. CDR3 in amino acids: CASSSSGTSGRAGGELFF. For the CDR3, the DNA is TGTGCCAGCAGTTCATCCGGGACTAGCGGGAGGGCAGGCGGGGAGCTGTTTTTT.